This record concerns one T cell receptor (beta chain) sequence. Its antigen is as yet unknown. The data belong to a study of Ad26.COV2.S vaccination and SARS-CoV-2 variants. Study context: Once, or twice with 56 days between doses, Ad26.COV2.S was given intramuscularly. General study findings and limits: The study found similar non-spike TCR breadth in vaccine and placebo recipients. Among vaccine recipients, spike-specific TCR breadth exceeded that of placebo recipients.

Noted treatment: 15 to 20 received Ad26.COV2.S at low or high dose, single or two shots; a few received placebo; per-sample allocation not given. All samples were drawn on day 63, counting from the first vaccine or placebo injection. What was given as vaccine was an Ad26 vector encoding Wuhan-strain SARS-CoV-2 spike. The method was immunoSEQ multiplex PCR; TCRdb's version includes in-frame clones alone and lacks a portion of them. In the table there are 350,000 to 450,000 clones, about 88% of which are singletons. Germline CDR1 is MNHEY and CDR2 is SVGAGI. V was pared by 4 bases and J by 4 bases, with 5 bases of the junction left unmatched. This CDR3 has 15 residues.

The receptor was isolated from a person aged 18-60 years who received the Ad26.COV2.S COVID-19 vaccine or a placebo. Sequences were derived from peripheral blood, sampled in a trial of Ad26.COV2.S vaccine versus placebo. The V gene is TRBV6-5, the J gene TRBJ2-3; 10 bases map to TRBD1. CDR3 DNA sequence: TGTGCCAGCAGTTTCGACAGGGGGCGGGCAGATACGCAGTATTTT. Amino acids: CASSFDRGRADTQYF.